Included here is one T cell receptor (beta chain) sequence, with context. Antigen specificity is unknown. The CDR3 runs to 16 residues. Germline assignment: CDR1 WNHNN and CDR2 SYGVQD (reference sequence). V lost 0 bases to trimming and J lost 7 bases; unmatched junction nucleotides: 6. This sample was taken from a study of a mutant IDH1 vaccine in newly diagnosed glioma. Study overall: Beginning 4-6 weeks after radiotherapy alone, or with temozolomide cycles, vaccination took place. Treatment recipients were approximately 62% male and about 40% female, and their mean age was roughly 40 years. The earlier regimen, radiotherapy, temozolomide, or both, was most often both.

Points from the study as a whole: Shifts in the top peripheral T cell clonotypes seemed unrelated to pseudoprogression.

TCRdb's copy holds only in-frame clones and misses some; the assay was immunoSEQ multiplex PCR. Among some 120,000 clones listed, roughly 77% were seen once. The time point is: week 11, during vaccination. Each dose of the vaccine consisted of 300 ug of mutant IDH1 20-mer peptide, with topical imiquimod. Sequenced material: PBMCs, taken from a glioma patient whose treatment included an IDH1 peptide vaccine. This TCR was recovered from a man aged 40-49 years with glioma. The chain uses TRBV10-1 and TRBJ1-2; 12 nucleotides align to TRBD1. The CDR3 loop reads CASSESRDRGLGGYTF. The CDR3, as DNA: TGCGCCAGCAGTGAGTCTAGGGACAGGGGGCTCGGTGGCTACACCTTC.